A single T cell receptor beta chain is shown here with its context. Authors' analysis steps: Estimation of nucleated cell counts was performed using reference gene primer amplification. TCRdb's table, derived via immunoSEQ multiplex PCR, lists solely in-frame clones and lacks some. The V and J calls and the clone size are those of that table, but D and trimming were determined from the DNA. The sample lists about 250,000 clones, roughly 88% occurring once. Seattle-derived patients entered the study during active infection and were followed longitudinally. The CDR3 runs 15 residues. Germline loops: CDR1 ENHRY, CDR2 SYGVKD. V shed 6 bases, J shed 7 bases, and the junction held 10 bases outside the gene matches. The data stem from a study of blood T cell repertoires in COVID-19. In the study overall: The origin of the acute and convalescent COVID-19 samples was the United States, Italy and Spain.

The specimen was peripheral blood. The clonotype originates from a woman aged 25 to 45 with COVID-19, enrolled during active disease. The chain employs TRBV10-3 and TRBJ2-7; 12 nucleotides match TRBD1. The CDR3 protein is CAIRLKGQGAGEQYF. The CDR3 DNA reads TGTGCCATCAGGCTAAAGGGACAGGGGGCTGGTGAGCAGTACTTC.